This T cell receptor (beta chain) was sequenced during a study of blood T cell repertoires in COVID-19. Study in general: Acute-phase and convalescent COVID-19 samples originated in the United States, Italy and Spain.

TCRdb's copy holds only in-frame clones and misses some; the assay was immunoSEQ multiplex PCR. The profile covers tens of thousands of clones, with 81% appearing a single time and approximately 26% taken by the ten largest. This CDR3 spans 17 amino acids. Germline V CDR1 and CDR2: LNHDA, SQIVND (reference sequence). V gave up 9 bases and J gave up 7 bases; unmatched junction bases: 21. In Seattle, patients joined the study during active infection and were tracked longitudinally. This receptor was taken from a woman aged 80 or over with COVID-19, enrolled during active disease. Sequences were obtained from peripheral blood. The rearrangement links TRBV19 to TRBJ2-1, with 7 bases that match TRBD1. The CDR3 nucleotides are TGTGCCAGCTCCACCCGGACCATAGGGGGCGCGTGGAATGAGCAGTTCTTC. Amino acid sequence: CASSTRTIGGAWNEQFF. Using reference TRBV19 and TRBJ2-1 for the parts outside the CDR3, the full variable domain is DGGITQSPKYLFRKEGQNVTLSCEQNLNHDAMYWYRQDPGQGLRLIYYSQIVNDFQKGDIAEGYSVSREKKESFPLTVTSAQKNPTAFYLCASSTRTIGGAWNEQFFGPGTRLTVL.